A selection of T cell receptor beta chains follows, all from one sample in a study of T cell repertoires in cytomegalovirus infection. These receptors' antigens are unknown. TCRdb independently ran MiXCR on the reads; one entry per CDR3 protein. This sample has under 150,000 distinct CDR3 sequences, with around 31% found just once. The sequencing here drew on CD8+ T cells from cultured PBMCs, taken from culture after CMV antigen stimulation. The receptor set was obtained from a human donor in good health (CMV status not recorded). Some clones in this sample may be carry-over from other donors' samples. CDR3s include the opening cysteine and the closing phenylalanine or tryptophan. The D gene is left open where the match is weak. Clone size, where shown, is once, few, many, or a class for clones that have expanded.

clone_size j_call v_call d_call cdr3_aa cdr3_nt
few TRBJ2-3 TRBV6-6 TRBD2 CASSLSGGVPDTQYF TGTGCCAGCAGTTTAAGCGGGGGGGTTCCAGATACGCAGTATTTT
few TRBJ1-6 TRBV7-2 . CASSLASGVRDSPLHF TGTGCCAGCAGCTTAGCGTCAGGGGTGAGGGATTCACCCCTCCACTTT
. TRBJ2-2 TRBV12-3/TRBV12-4 TRBD2 CASTGTSGGPNTGELFF TGTGCCAGTACGGGGACTAGCGGGGGCCCGAACACCGGGGAGCTGTTTTTT
many TRBJ2-7 TRBV4-1 TRBD2 CASSQRLAGGSYEQYF TGCGCCAGCAGCCAAAGACTAGCGGGAGGGTCCTACGAGCAGTACTTC
few TRBJ2-3 TRBV19 . CASSIRPADTQYF TGTGCCAGTAGTATCAGGCCCGCAGATACGCAGTATTTT
many TRBJ1-1 TRBV7-2 . CASSLVWQGNTEAFF TGTGCCAGCAGCTTAGTTTGGCAGGGGAACACTGAAGCTTTCTTT
few TRBJ1-6 TRBV11-3 . CASSLNPNSPLHF TGTGCCAGCAGCTTAAACCCAAATTCACCCCTCCACTTT
. TRBJ1-1 TRBV4-3 . CASSRTTGNTEAFF TGCGCCAGCAGCCGCACGACGGGGAACACTGAAGCTTTCTTT
. TRBJ1-2 TRBV27 . CASSFSSVRGYTF TGTGCCAGCAGTTTCAGTTCAGTTCGGGGCTACACCTTC
many TRBJ2-6 TRBV19 . CASNAGSGANVLTF TGTGCCAGTAATGCGGGCTCTGGGGCCAACGTCCTGACTTTC
few TRBJ2-7 TRBV6-5 TRBD1 CASSYGGERTGDSSYEQYF TGTGCCAGCAGTTACGGGGGAGAACGGACAGGTGATAGCTCCTACGAGCAGTACTTC
few TRBJ1-1 TRBV20-1 . CSARDMGLEWNTEAFF TGCAGTGCTAGAGATATGGGGTTAGAGTGGAACACTGAAGCTTTCTTT
. TRBJ2-1 TRBV4-1 TRBD2 CASSQRKSSGGDHNEQFF TGCGCCAGCAGCCAACGAAAGTCTAGCGGGGGGGATCACAATGAGCAGTTCTTC
. TRBJ2-7 TRBV7-9 . CASSTRWDEQYF TGTGCCAGCAGCACTCGTTGGGACGAGCAGTACTTC
. TRBJ1-2 TRBV4-1 . CASSQDSNQQYGYTF TGCGCCAGCAGCCAAGATTCTAACCAGCAGTATGGCTACACCTTC
many TRBJ2-1 TRBV7-6 TRBD2 CASRDYPSSYNEQFF TGTGCCAGCCGGGACTACCCGAGCTCCTACAATGAGCAGTTCTTC
. TRBJ2-7 TRBV28 . CASSLVRGGYEQYF TGTGCCAGCAGTTTAGTGCGAGGGGGCTACGAGCAGTACTTC
. TRBJ2-4 TRBV11-2 . CASSPGRGQAKNIQYF TGTGCCAGCAGCCCAGGACGGGGGCAAGCCAAAAACATTCAGTACTTC
few TRBJ2-7 TRBV7-9 . CASSTQGPEQYF TGTGCCAGCAGCACCCAGGGTCCCGAGCAGTACTTC